One and the same sample provided the 15 T cell receptor beta chains below, sequenced in a study of CD8 T cells in ankylosing spondylitis. TCRdb passed the 5' RACE reads through MiXCR, listing each CDR3 protein once. The sample holds approximately 220,000 distinct CDR3 sequences; more than 9% are singletons and the top ten take 21%. The material sequenced was blood, either unsorted or a sorted T cell fraction (not recorded which). These receptors were obtained from a male donor with ankylosing spondylitis or in good health (not recorded which).

This clonotype occurred many times. The chain is built from TRBV7-2 and TRBJ2-2; unclear D gene. V was clipped by 7 bases and J by 5 bases, with 8 bases between them. Per the germline V gene, CDR1 is SGHTA and CDR2 is FQGNSA. The CDR3 is 12 residues long. The CDR3 nucleotides are TGTGCCAGCAACACGAGGACCGGGGAGCTGTTTTTT. It translates to CASNTRTGELFF.

This clonotype was seen many times. V gene TRBV5-1 combines with J gene TRBJ1-5; 8 positions match TRBD1. Germline V gives CDR1 SGHRS, CDR2 YFSETQ. This CDR3 has 15 amino acids. J gave up 1 base and V 5 bases, and 5 bases lay outside the gene matches. CDR3 in amino acids: CASRLTGESNQPQHF. CDR3 DNA: TGCGCCAGCAGATTGACAGGGGAGAGCAATCAGCCCCAGCATTTT. Variable domain in full (rest from reference TRBV5-1 and TRBJ1-5): KAGVTQTPRYLIKTRGQQVTLSCSPISGHRSVSWYQQTPGQGLQFLFEYFSETQRNKGNFPGRFSGRQFSNSRSEMNVSTLELGDSALYLCASRLTGESNQPQHFGDGTRLSIL.

This clonotype has a count of ten or more. The chain combines TRBV9 with TRBJ2-1, with D possibly being TRBD1 or TRBD2 (5 bases each). Germline assignment: CDR1 SGDLS and CDR2 YYNGEE. The V gene lost 2 bases and the J gene lost 5 bases, with 11 bases spanning the gap. The CDR3 loop spans 14 amino acids. The CDR3 nucleotides are TGTGCCAGCAGCGTGGGACCCTTGAACAATGAGCAGTTCTTC. Translated, it gives CASSVGPLNNEQFF.

This rearrangement joins TRBV19 to TRBJ2-7, with unresolved D. V was shortened by 8 bases and J by 2 bases, with 16 bases between the two germline ends. The CDR3 has 14 amino acids. Germline values: CDR1 LNHDA, CDR2 SQIVND (reference sequence). The CDR3 region is CASAPEKRTYEQYF. The DNA for the CDR3 is TGTGCCAGTGCCCCAGAGAAGCGCACCTACGAGCAGTACTTC. The full variable domain, rest sourced from reference TRBV19 and TRBJ2-7, is DGGITQSPKYLFRKEGQNVTLSCEQNLNHDAMYWYRQDPGQGLRLIYYSQIVNDFQKGDIAEGYSVSREKKESFPLTVTSAQKNPTAFYLCASAPEKRTYEQYFGPGTRLTVT.

The chain couples TRBV5-6 to TRBJ1-1; D perhaps matches TRBD1 (5 bases). Trimming pared 2 bases from V and 7 bases from J, leaving 9 bases between. CDR3 length equals 12 residues. Germline values: CDR1 SGHDT, CDR2 YYEEEE. CDR3 loop: CASSFSGLEAFF. CDR3 sequence (DNA): TGTGCCAGCAGCTTTTCGGGACTTGAAGCTTTCTTT.

This clonotype was recorded at least ten times. The J gene is TRBJ2-2, the V gene TRBV5-1; 12 bases match TRBD2. J gave up 1 base and V 0 bases, and 4 bases lay outside the gene matches. Germline assignment: CDR1 SGHRS and CDR2 YFSETQ. The CDR3 loop spans 18 amino acids. This CDR3 is CASSLDGLAGKNTGELFF. As DNA, the CDR3 is TGCGCCAGCAGCTTGGACGGACTAGCGGGGAAGAACACCGGGGAGCTGTTTTTT. The full variable domain, its missing parts supplied by reference TRBV5-1 and TRBJ2-2, is KAGVTQTPRYLIKTRGQQVTLSCSPISGHRSVSWYQQTPGQGLQFLFEYFSETQRNKGNFPGRFSGRQFSNSRSEMNVSTLELGDSALYLCASSLDGLAGKNTGELFFGEGSRLTVL.

This clonotype was counted only a few times. The V and J genes are TRBV29-1 and TRBJ1-2; the match to TRBD1 covers 7 bases. Trimming took 2 bases from V and 7 from J; bases not matched to a gene: 10. This CDR3 contains 14 residues. CDR1 and CDR2 (germline): SQVTM, ANQGSEA. This CDR3 reads CSVEYDRANAGYTF. The DNA of the CDR3 is TGCAGCGTTGAATACGACAGGGCGAACGCTGGCTACACCTTC.

The chain recombines TRBV20-1 with TRBJ2-7; 12 bases are a match to TRBD1. From germline, CDR1 is DFQATT and CDR2 SNEGSKA (reference sequence). The ends lost 1 base at V and 7 bases at J; junction bases unmatched: 2. The CDR3 sequence is 13 residues long. CDR3: CSARGDRGREQYF. Written as DNA, the CDR3 is TGCAGTGCTAGAGGGGACAGGGGGCGGGAGCAGTACTTC.

The rearrangement links TRBV6-1 to TRBJ1-1; D not resolved. With 7 bases removed from V and 1 base from J, the gap between germline ends came to 16 bases. This CDR3 spans 15 amino acids. Germline CDR1 MNHNS, CDR2 SASEGT. As DNA, the CDR3 is TGTGCCAGCACAGAGGCCCGAAATTCGAACACTGAAGCTTTCTTT. Amino acid sequence: CASTEARNSNTEAFF.

This clonotype occurred a few times. V is TRBV12-3 or TRBV12-4 and J is TRBJ2-1, with a weak D call TRBD1 (5 bases). V was clipped by 6 bases and J by 0 bases, with 18 bases between them. The CDR3 spans 17 residues. The CDR3 coding sequence is TGTGCCAGCAGCCAAGGGGTAGCCCTAGGCTCCTACAATGAGCAGTTCTTC. Its protein product is CASSQGVALGSYNEQFF.

V is TRBV14 and J is TRBJ2-3; D not resolved. Deletions cut 4 bases from V and 2 bases from J, with 10 bases between. This CDR3 spans 14 amino acids. Germline loops: CDR1 SGHDN, CDR2 FVKESK. CDR3 nucleotide sequence: TGTGCCAGCAGCCGTATACGTTACACAGATACGCAGTATTTT. This translates into CASSRIRYTDTQYF.

The chain joins TRBV20-1 to TRBJ1-1; 7 bases are shared with TRBD1. Losses at the gene ends were 6 bases for V and 4 bases for J; bases not matched to a gene: 5. Germline V gives CDR1 DFQATT, CDR2 SNEGSKA (reference sequence). This CDR3 contains 12 residues. In DNA, the CDR3 is TGCAGTGCAAGACAGGGAGGCACTGAAGCTTTCTTT. Protein sequence: CSARQGGTEAFF.

This clonotype was seen at least ten times. The V gene is TRBV5-1, the J gene TRBJ1-1; TRBD1 aligns across 8 bases. The CDR3 totals 14 residues. Germline V gene sequence: CDR1 SGHRS, CDR2 YFSETQ. V gave up 4 bases and J gave up 5 bases; unmatched junction bases: 7. Written as DNA, the CDR3 is TGCGCCAGCAGCCTTCAGGGGGCCGAAACTGAAGCTTTCTTT. It specifies CASSLQGAETEAFF.

The V gene is TRBV28, the J gene TRBJ1-2; D might be TRBD1 (5 bases). The CDR3 is 12 amino acids. CDR1 MDHEN and CDR2 SYDVKM come from the germline V gene. The V gene lost 7 bases and the J gene lost 3 bases, with 9 bases spanning the gap. CDR3: CASTRGDYGYTF. The DNA of the CDR3 is TGTGCCAGCACTCGGGGGGACTATGGCTACACCTTC.

This clonotype has a count of ten or more. This chain connects TRBV12-3 or TRBV12-4 to TRBJ1-4; D remains ambiguous. V was shortened by 1 base and J by 8 bases, with 11 bases between the two germline ends. The CDR3 consists of 14 residues. Written as DNA, the CDR3 is TGTGCCAGCAGTTTAGGCGGGGATGGCGAAAAACTGTTTTTT. Translation: CASSLGGDGEKLFF.